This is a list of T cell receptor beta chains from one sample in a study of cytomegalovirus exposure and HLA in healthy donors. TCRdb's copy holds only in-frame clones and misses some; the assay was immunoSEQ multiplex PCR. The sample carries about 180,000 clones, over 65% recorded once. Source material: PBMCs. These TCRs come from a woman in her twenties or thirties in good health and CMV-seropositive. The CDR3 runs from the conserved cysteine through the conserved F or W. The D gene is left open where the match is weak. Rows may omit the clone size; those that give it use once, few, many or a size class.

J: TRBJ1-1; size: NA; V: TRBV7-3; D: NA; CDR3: CASSQRGGPQDTEAFF; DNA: TGTGCCAGCAGCCAAAGGGGGGGTCCCCAGGATACTGAAGCTTTCTTT
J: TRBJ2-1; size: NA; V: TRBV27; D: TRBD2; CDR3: CASRVAGIDEQFF; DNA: TGTGCCAGCAGAGTAGCGGGGATCGATGAGCAGTTCTTC
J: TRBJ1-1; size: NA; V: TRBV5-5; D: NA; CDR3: CASRPPFAAGPTEAFF; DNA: TGTGCCAGCAGGCCCCCCTTCGCGGCAGGGCCCACTGAAGCTTTCTTT
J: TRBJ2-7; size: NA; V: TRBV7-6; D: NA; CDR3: CASSLGVAEGSYEQYF; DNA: TGTGCCAGCAGCTTAGGAGTAGCGGAAGGGTCCTACGAGCAGTACTTC
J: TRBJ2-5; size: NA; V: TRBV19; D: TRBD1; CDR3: CASSMVTGGTSETQYF; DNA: TGTGCCAGTAGTATGGTGACAGGGGGGACTTCAGAGACCCAGTACTTC
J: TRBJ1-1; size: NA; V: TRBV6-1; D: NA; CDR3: CASSDPPGMNTEAFF; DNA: TGTGCCAGCAGTGACCCACCAGGGATGAACACTGAAGCTTTCTTT
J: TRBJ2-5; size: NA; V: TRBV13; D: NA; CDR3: CASSLGRGQETQYF; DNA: TGTGCCAGCAGCTTAGGTCGCGGGCAAGAGACCCAGTACTTC
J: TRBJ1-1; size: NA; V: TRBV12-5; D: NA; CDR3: CASGLVLFGQGRMNTEAFF; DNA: TGTGCTAGTGGTTTGGTACTATTCGGGCAGGGTCGGATGAACACTGAAGCTTTCTTT
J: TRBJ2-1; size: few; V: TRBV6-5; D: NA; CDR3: CASSYLQGRNEQFF; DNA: TGTGCCAGCAGTTACCTACAGGGCCGGAATGAGCAGTTCTTC
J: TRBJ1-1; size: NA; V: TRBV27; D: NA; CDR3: CASSPRQGRGFEAFF; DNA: TGTGCCAGCAGTCCCCGGCAGGGCAGGGGATTCGAAGCTTTCTTT
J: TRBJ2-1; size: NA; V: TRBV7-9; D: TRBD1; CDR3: CASSRLQGAYNEQFF; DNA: TGTGCCAGCAGCCGTCTCCAGGGGGCCTACAATGAGCAGTTCTTC
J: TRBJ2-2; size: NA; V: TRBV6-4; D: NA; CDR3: CASSDSSAGELFF; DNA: TGTGCCAGCAGTGACTCTAGCGCCGGGGAGCTGTTTTTT
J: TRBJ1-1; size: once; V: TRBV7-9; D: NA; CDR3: CASSPSSAGTEAFF; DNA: TGTGCCAGCAGCCCATCTAGCGCGGGGACTGAAGCTTTCTTT
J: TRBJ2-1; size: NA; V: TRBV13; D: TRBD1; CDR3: CASSCLTGDNLYNEQFF; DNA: TGTGCCAGCAGCTGCCTGACAGGGGATAACCTGTACAATGAGCAGTTCTTC
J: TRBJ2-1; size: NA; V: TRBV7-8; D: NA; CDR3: CASSFRGNEQFF; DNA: TGTGCCAGCAGCTTCCGAGGGAATGAGCAGTTCTTC
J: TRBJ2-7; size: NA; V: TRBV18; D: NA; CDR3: CASAGISSYEQYF; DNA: TGTGCCAGCGCCGGGATCAGCTCCTACGAGCAGTACTTC
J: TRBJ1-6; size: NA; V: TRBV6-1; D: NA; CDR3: CASSESDTPLHF; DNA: TGTGCCAGCAGTGAAAGTGACACACCCCTCCACTTT
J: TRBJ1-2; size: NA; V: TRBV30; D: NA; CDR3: CAWSVLVRGANGYTF; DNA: TGTGCCTGGAGTGTACTGGTCCGGGGGGCGAATGGCTACACCTTC
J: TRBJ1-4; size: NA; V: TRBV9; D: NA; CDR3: CASSVGGHPGEKLFF; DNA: TGTGCCAGCAGCGTAGGCGGACACCCGGGTGAAAAACTGTTTTTT
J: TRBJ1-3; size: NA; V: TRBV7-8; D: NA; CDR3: CASSLTATSGSTIYF; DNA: TGTGCCAGCAGCTTAACAGCTACCTCTGGAAGCACCATATATTTT
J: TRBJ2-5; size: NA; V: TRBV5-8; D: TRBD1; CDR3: CASSTGTGRETQYF; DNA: TGTGCCAGCAGCACCGGGACAGGGAGAGAGACCCAGTACTTC
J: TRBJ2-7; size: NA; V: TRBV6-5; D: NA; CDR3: CASSYNSRTYEQYF; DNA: TGTGCCAGCAGTTACAACAGCCGAACCTACGAGCAGTACTTC
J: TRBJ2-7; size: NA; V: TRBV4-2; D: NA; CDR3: CASSPEATRGYEQYF; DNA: TGTGCCAGCAGCCCAGAAGCAACTAGAGGCTACGAGCAGTACTTC
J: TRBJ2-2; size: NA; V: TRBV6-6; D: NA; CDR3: CASSPGLGELFF; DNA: TGTGCCAGCAGTCCGGGTTTGGGGGAGCTGTTTTTT
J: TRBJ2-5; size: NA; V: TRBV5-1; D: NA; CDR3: CASSLGVSGETQYF; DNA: TGCGCCAGCAGCTTGGGAGTTTCGGGAGAGACCCAGTACTTC
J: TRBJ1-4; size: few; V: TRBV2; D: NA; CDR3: CASIVRYNEKLFF; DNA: TGTGCCAGCATAGTGAGGTATAATGAAAAACTGTTTTTT
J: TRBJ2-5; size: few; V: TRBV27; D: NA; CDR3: CASSPGDSQETQYF; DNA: TGTGCCAGCAGTCCGGGGGACAGCCAAGAGACCCAGTACTTC
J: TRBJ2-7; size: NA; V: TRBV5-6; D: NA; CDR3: CASSREGTPKKGEQYF; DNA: TGTGCCAGCAGCCGCGAGGGGACACCTAAAAAAGGCGAGCAGTACTTC
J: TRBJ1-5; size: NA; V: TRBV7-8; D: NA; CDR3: CASSLGGDQPQHF; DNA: TGTGCCAGCAGCTTAGGGGGGGATCAGCCCCAGCATTTT
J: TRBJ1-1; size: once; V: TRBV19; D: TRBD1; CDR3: CASSIGTGGNTEAFF; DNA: TGTGCCAGTAGTATAGGGACAGGGGGGAACACTGAAGCTTTCTTT
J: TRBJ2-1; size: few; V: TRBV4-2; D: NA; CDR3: CASSPETRVSNEQFF; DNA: TGTGCCAGCAGCCCCGAGACTAGGGTTTCCAATGAGCAGTTCTTC
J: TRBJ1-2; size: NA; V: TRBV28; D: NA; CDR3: CASSLGGEERSYTF; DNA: TGTGCCAGCAGTCTGGGTGGGGAGGAGAGAAGCTACACCTTC